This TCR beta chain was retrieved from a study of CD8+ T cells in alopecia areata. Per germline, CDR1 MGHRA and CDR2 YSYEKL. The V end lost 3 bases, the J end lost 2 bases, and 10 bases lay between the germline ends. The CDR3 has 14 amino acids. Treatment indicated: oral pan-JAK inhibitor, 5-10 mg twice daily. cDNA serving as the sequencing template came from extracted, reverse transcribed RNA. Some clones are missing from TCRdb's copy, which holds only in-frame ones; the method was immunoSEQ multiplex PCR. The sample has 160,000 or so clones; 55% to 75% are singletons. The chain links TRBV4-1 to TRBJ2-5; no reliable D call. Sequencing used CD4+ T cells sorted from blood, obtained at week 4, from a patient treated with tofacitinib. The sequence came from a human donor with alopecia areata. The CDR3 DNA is TGCGCCAGCAGCCAGACCATAGGGCAAGAGACCCAGTACTTC. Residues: CASSQTIGQETQYF.